This T cell receptor beta chain is drawn from a study of cytomegalovirus exposure and HLA in healthy donors. Details on this clone: Its antigen is not known.

Study findings and constraints: Reports indicate that TCR beta sequences accurately predicted the HLA-A and HLA-B alleles of most subjects. Later analysis reportedly placed an Asian-associated ancestry cluster below the roughly 690-donor mean in N-insertions. Among TCR beta chains, those listed as cytomegalovirus-associated numbered 164.

This CDR3 spans 17 amino acids. Trimming pared 3 bases from V and 0 bases from J, leaving 15 bases between. Per the germline V gene, CDR1 is SGDLS and CDR2 is YYNGEE. Use of 60 Vbeta and 13 Jbeta primers characterized the PCR. Assay: immunoSEQ multiplex PCR; the TCRdb copy retains only in-frame clones and omits some. The table has about 170,000 clones, more than 70% seen once. The sample comprised PBMCs. The clonotype comes from a girl aged 10-17 years in good health and CMV-seronegative. The rearrangement uses TRBV9 and TRBJ1-4; the D gene is possibly TRBD1 (6 bases). The CDR3 reads CASSDYREGATNEKLFF. For the CDR3, the DNA is TGTGCCAGCAGCGACTACAGGGAGGGAGCAACTAATGAAAAACTGTTTTTT.